This T cell receptor (beta chain) appears in the sequencing data of a study of blood T cells in healthy people across ages. Alongside a J-beta primer mix, a sample-barcoded 5' primer served in a second PCR lasting 7 to 11 cycles. TCRdb passed the 5' RACE reads through MiXCR, listing each CDR3 protein once. The sample contains 910,000 or so distinct CDR3 sequences, approximately 50% of which appear only once. This clonotype occurred a few times. The germline CDR1 and CDR2 sequences are LGHNA and YNFKEQ. This CDR3 is 19 amino acids long. The V gene end was trimmed by 1 base and the J gene end by 6 bases; junction bases not matched to a gene: 18.

This receptor was obtained from a woman aged 60-70 years in good health. This sequence joins TRBV4-2 and TRBJ2-7; TRBD2 aligns across 10 bases. Specimen: blood. DNA of the CDR3: TGTGCCAGCAGCCAAGGGGTTTGGCCTAGCGGGAGACTTGAGATCGAGCAGTACTTC. Encoded protein: CASSQGVWPSGRLEIEQYF.